The source of this T cell receptor beta chain is a study of blood T cell repertoires in COVID-19. Study in general: Sample material is recorded as cDNA or gDNA derived from T cells, B-cell-depleted T cells, or PBMCs.

V trimming: 1 base; J trimming: 5 bases; junction bases outside the gene matches: 3. Germline CDR1 and CDR2: MNHNY and SVGAGI (reference sequence). The CDR3 is 16 residues long. Under the authors' procedure: Reference gene primer amplification gave nucleated cell count estimates. Sequencing was performed with immunoSEQ multiplex PCR; in TCRdb, only in-frame clones are kept and a portion is missing. V and J calls and clone size are those listed in that table; D and trimming were worked out from the DNA. The table includes approximately 90,000 clones, approximately 80% detected once. This clone was seen just once.

The sample taken for sequencing was peripheral blood. The TCR originated in a man in his 60s with acute or convalescent COVID-19. V and J are TRBV6-6 and TRBJ1-5, with 12 bases lining up with TRBD1. CDR3: CASSYWGQGAYQPQHF. The CDR3 DNA is TGTGCCAGCAGTTACTGGGGACAGGGGGCATATCAGCCCCAGCATTTT.